Listed below are T cell receptor beta chains from one sample, sequenced in a study of blood T cell repertoires in COVID-19. Produced via immunoSEQ multiplex PCR; TCRdb's table is partial and in-frame only. The table has 120,000 or so clones, 85% seen once; the top ten hold more than 6.5%. The specimen sequenced was peripheral blood. The receptors here all came from a man at least 80 years old with active or convalescent COVID-19. The CDR3 runs from the conserved cysteine through the conserved F or W. The order of the fields is clone size, D gene, V gene, J gene, CDR3 DNA, CDR3 protein. D genes are given only for firm matches. Clone size is shown for a subset of rows, as once, few, many or a class of expanded clone.

clone size: NA
D gene: NA
V gene: TRBV7-3
J gene: TRBJ1-1
CDR3 DNA: TGTGCCAGCAGTTCGGACAGAGACACTGAAGCTTTCTTT
CDR3 protein: CASSSDRDTEAFF

clone size: NA
D gene: NA
V gene: TRBV5-6
J gene: TRBJ2-7
CDR3 DNA: TGTGCCAGCAGTCGCCCGTTGGGACAACTCGAGCAGTACTTC
CDR3 protein: CASSRPLGQLEQYF

clone size: NA
D gene: TRBD2
V gene: TRBV24-1
J gene: TRBJ2-3
CDR3 DNA: TGTGCCACCAGTGATATAGCGGGGGGGAACACAGATACGCAGTATTTT
CDR3 protein: CATSDIAGGNTDTQYF

clone size: NA
D gene: TRBD1
V gene: TRBV7-2
J gene: TRBJ1-6
CDR3 DNA: TGTGCCAGCAGCTTCACCGGGACAGCTAAGAATTCACCCCTCCACTTT
CDR3 protein: CASSFTGTAKNSPLHF

clone size: NA
D gene: NA
V gene: TRBV5-1
J gene: TRBJ2-1
CDR3 DNA: TGCGCCAGCAGCCGACGGAGACGAGCCCTCAATGAGCAGTTCTTC
CDR3 protein: CASSRRRRALNEQFF

clone size: NA
D gene: TRBD1
V gene: TRBV29-1
J gene: TRBJ2-5
CDR3 DNA: TGCAGCGTTCGGGACAGGGGAGGGGAGACCCAGTACTTC
CDR3 protein: CSVRDRGGETQYF

clone size: NA
D gene: TRBD1
V gene: TRBV7-8
J gene: TRBJ1-5
CDR3 DNA: TGTGCCAGCAGCTTCACAGGGGGCAATCAGCCCCAGCATTTT
CDR3 protein: CASSFTGGNQPQHF

clone size: NA
D gene: NA
V gene: TRBV28
J gene: TRBJ1-5
CDR3 DNA: TGTGCCAGCAGTTACGGTAGGAGTCAGCCCCAGCATTTT
CDR3 protein: CASSYGRSQPQHF

clone size: NA
D gene: TRBD1
V gene: TRBV2
J gene: TRBJ2-3
CDR3 DNA: TGTGCCAGCAGTATACAGGGGGGAGGCACAGATACGCAGTATTTT
CDR3 protein: CASSIQGGGTDTQYF

clone size: NA
D gene: NA
V gene: TRBV2
J gene: TRBJ2-2
CDR3 DNA: TGTGCCAGCAGGTCGACAGTTAACACCGGGGAGCTGTTTTTT
CDR3 protein: CASRSTVNTGELFF

clone size: NA
D gene: TRBD1
V gene: TRBV5-5
J gene: TRBJ2-5
CDR3 DNA: TGTGCCAGCAGCTGGGGACAGGGGGAAATAGAGACCCAGTACTTC
CDR3 protein: CASSWGQGEIETQYF

clone size: NA
D gene: NA
V gene: TRBV2
J gene: TRBJ2-1
CDR3 DNA: TGTGCCAGCAGTAGCCTAGCCGGCTACAATGAGCAGTTCTTC
CDR3 protein: CASSSLAGYNEQFF

clone size: NA
D gene: NA
V gene: TRBV18
J gene: TRBJ2-7
CDR3 DNA: TGTGCCAGCGCTGATCAGGGATACTACTCCTACGAGCAGTACTTC
CDR3 protein: CASADQGYYSYEQYF

clone size: NA
D gene: TRBD1
V gene: TRBV7-9
J gene: TRBJ2-7
CDR3 DNA: TGTGCCAGCAGCTTAGGGACAGGGGTCTACGAGCAGTACTTC
CDR3 protein: CASSLGTGVYEQYF

clone size: NA
D gene: TRBD2
V gene: TRBV9
J gene: TRBJ2-3
CDR3 DNA: TGTGCCAGCAGCGTAGCTAGCGGGGTTCATACGCAGTATTTT
CDR3 protein: CASSVASGVHTQYF

clone size: NA
D gene: NA
V gene: TRBV7-3
J gene: TRBJ2-1
CDR3 DNA: TGTGCCAGCAGCACCGACAGGAGGCGCAATGAGCAGTTCTTC
CDR3 protein: CASSTDRRRNEQFF

clone size: NA
D gene: NA
V gene: TRBV9
J gene: TRBJ2-7
CDR3 DNA: TGTGCCAGCAGCGTAGTGTCTAGTTACGAGCAGTACTTC
CDR3 protein: CASSVVSSYEQYF

clone size: NA
D gene: NA
V gene: TRBV27
J gene: TRBJ2-1
CDR3 DNA: TGTGCCAGCAGTTTTTTGAGCTCCTACAATGAGCAGTTCTTC
CDR3 protein: CASSFLSSYNEQFF

clone size: NA
D gene: NA
V gene: TRBV19
J gene: TRBJ2-7
CDR3 DNA: TGTGCCAGTAGTCCCGGTTCCCTCTCCTACGAGCAGTACTTC
CDR3 protein: CASSPGSLSYEQYF

clone size: NA
D gene: TRBD1
V gene: TRBV19
J gene: TRBJ1-2
CDR3 DNA: TGTGCCAGTAATCCTCGACCACTGCCAGGGGGCAGAGATGGCTACACCTTC
CDR3 protein: CASNPRPLPGGRDGYTF

clone size: NA
D gene: NA
V gene: TRBV6-2/TRBV6-3
J gene: TRBJ2-1
CDR3 DNA: TGTGCCAGCAGTTACCGGGGGTTACGAGCCAATGAGCAGTTCTTC
CDR3 protein: CASSYRGLRANEQFF

clone size: NA
D gene: NA
V gene: TRBV19
J gene: TRBJ1-1
CDR3 DNA: TGTGCCAGTAGTTTCCGGGACTCTGAAGCTTTCTTT
CDR3 protein: CASSFRDSEAFF

clone size: few
D gene: NA
V gene: TRBV11-3
J gene: TRBJ2-3
CDR3 DNA: TGTGCCAGCAGCTTAGTGTCTGGCGGGGGCACAGATACGCAGTATTTT
CDR3 protein: CASSLVSGGGTDTQYF

clone size: NA
D gene: TRBD2
V gene: TRBV3-1/TRBV3-2
J gene: TRBJ2-3
CDR3 DNA: TGTGCCAGCAGCCTAGATAGCGGGAGACTGAATACGCAGTATTTT
CDR3 protein: CASSLDSGRLNTQYF

clone size: NA
D gene: NA
V gene: TRBV6-5
J gene: TRBJ2-5
CDR3 DNA: TGTGCCAGCAGTTACTCTGTCAGCGTGGAGACCCAGTACTTC
CDR3 protein: CASSYSVSVETQYF

clone size: few
D gene: NA
V gene: TRBV28
J gene: TRBJ2-7
CDR3 DNA: TGTGCCAGCAGTTTGAGTCACAGCTACGAGCAGTACTTC
CDR3 protein: CASSLSHSYEQYF

clone size: few
D gene: NA
V gene: TRBV2
J gene: TRBJ2-2
CDR3 DNA: TGTGCCAGCAAACTAGTAATAATCGCCGGGGAGCTGTTTTTT
CDR3 protein: CASKLVIIAGELFF

clone size: NA
D gene: TRBD2
V gene: TRBV19
J gene: TRBJ2-1
CDR3 DNA: TGTGCCAGCCGAGTGTGGGCTAGCGGCCCCAATGAGCAGTTCTTC
CDR3 protein: CASRVWASGPNEQFF

clone size: NA
D gene: NA
V gene: TRBV4-3
J gene: TRBJ2-1
CDR3 DNA: TGCGCCAGCAGCCAAAACTCCGTCGCCGAACGGGAGCAGTTCTTC
CDR3 protein: CASSQNSVAEREQFF

clone size: NA
D gene: NA
V gene: TRBV6-5
J gene: TRBJ1-2
CDR3 DNA: TGTGCCAGCAACCGACAGGCCTATGGCTACACCTTC
CDR3 protein: CASNRQAYGYTF

clone size: once
D gene: TRBD2
V gene: TRBV5-1
J gene: TRBJ2-2
CDR3 DNA: TGCGCCAGCGCCGAATTCCTGACTAGCGGCGCGAACACCGGGGAGCTGTTTTTT
CDR3 protein: CASAEFLTSGANTGELFF

clone size: NA
D gene: TRBD2
V gene: TRBV6-2/TRBV6-3
J gene: TRBJ2-1
CDR3 DNA: TGTGCCAGCAGTCGCGGGAGGCAAAAGGATGAGCAGTTCTTC
CDR3 protein: CASSRGRQKDEQFF

clone size: NA
D gene: NA
V gene: TRBV7-9
J gene: TRBJ2-2
CDR3 DNA: TGTGCCAGCAGCTCGCCTCCCGGACAGACGAACACCGGGGAGCTGTTTTTT
CDR3 protein: CASSSPPGQTNTGELFF

clone size: NA
D gene: NA
V gene: TRBV7-7
J gene: TRBJ2-2
CDR3 DNA: TGTGCCAGCAGCCGTACATTCAGTTTTGACACCGGGGAGCTGTTTTTT
CDR3 protein: CASSRTFSFDTGELFF

clone size: NA
D gene: TRBD1
V gene: TRBV28
J gene: TRBJ1-2
CDR3 DNA: TGTGCCACCCTGGGACAGGGCCTCTATGGCTACACCTTC
CDR3 protein: CATLGQGLYGYTF

clone size: NA
D gene: TRBD1
V gene: TRBV7-3
J gene: TRBJ2-1
CDR3 DNA: TGTGCCAGCAGCTTTGGGACAGGGGGCACGATTGAGCAGTTCTTC
CDR3 protein: CASSFGTGGTIEQFF

clone size: NA
D gene: NA
V gene: TRBV6-5
J gene: TRBJ1-2
CDR3 DNA: TGTGCCAGCAGCCCAGACAGGACTCCTAACTATGGCTACACCTTC
CDR3 protein: CASSPDRTPNYGYTF

clone size: NA
D gene: NA
V gene: TRBV6-5
J gene: TRBJ1-6
CDR3 DNA: TGTGCCAGCAGTTACAAGCAGGGGCCTGTGCCCCTCCACTTT
CDR3 protein: CASSYKQGPVPLHF

clone size: NA
D gene: NA
V gene: TRBV24-1
J gene: TRBJ2-2
CDR3 DNA: TGTGCCACCAGTAAGTCCCTCGGGAACACCGGGGAGCTGTTTTTT
CDR3 protein: CATSKSLGNTGELFF

clone size: NA
D gene: TRBD1
V gene: TRBV9
J gene: TRBJ1-1
CDR3 DNA: TGTGCCAGCAGCGTAGAAGGGGGCCGCACTGAAGCTTTCTTT
CDR3 protein: CASSVEGGRTEAFF

clone size: NA
D gene: NA
V gene: TRBV19
J gene: TRBJ2-7
CDR3 DNA: TGTGCCAGTAGTGTTCGGTACTCCGAGCAGTACTTC
CDR3 protein: CASSVRYSEQYF

clone size: NA
D gene: TRBD1
V gene: TRBV5-4
J gene: TRBJ2-5
CDR3 DNA: TGTGCCAGCAGCCCCCTACAGGGGCGGGTAGAGACCCAGTACTTC
CDR3 protein: CASSPLQGRVETQYF

clone size: NA
D gene: TRBD1
V gene: TRBV9
J gene: TRBJ2-1
CDR3 DNA: TGTGCCAGCTGTCCGGGACAGACAGACAATGAGCAGTTCTTC
CDR3 protein: CASCPGQTDNEQFF

clone size: NA
D gene: TRBD2
V gene: TRBV5-4
J gene: TRBJ2-5
CDR3 DNA: TGTGCCAGCAGCCGCGGGGGGAGCGGGAGGGCCGCAGGAGAGACCCAGTACTTC
CDR3 protein: CASSRGGSGRAAGETQYF

clone size: NA
D gene: NA
V gene: TRBV30
J gene: TRBJ2-1
CDR3 DNA: TGTGCCTGGGCTATAACGGAGGGGCGGAGCTCCTACAATGAGCAGTTCTTC
CDR3 protein: CAWAITEGRSSYNEQFF

clone size: few
D gene: NA
V gene: TRBV25-1
J gene: TRBJ2-7
CDR3 DNA: TGTGCCAGCAGTGAATTCCCCAACTACGAGCAGTACTTC
CDR3 protein: CASSEFPNYEQYF

clone size: once
D gene: NA
V gene: TRBV12-3/TRBV12-4
J gene: TRBJ2-3
CDR3 DNA: TGTGCCAGCCTCCACCCCCCGTATCCCTACCAGTATTTT
CDR3 protein: CASLHPPYPYQYF

clone size: few
D gene: TRBD2
V gene: TRBV19
J gene: TRBJ2-5
CDR3 DNA: TGTGCCAGTAGTATGGGGACTAGCGGGAGAGGTTCTGAGACCCAGTACTTC
CDR3 protein: CASSMGTSGRGSETQYF

clone size: NA
D gene: NA
V gene: TRBV11-2
J gene: TRBJ2-3
CDR3 DNA: TGTGCCACCCGCCAGGGCGGCAACACAGATACGCAGTATTTT
CDR3 protein: CATRQGGNTDTQYF

clone size: NA
D gene: TRBD1
V gene: TRBV5-5
J gene: TRBJ2-7
CDR3 DNA: TGTGCCAGCAGCTTCACAGGGGGCTCAGCCGAGCAGTACTTC
CDR3 protein: CASSFTGGSAEQYF

clone size: NA
D gene: NA
V gene: TRBV29-1
J gene: TRBJ1-1
CDR3 DNA: TGCAGCGTTGCGGACGGGAGATACACTGAAGCTTTCTTT
CDR3 protein: CSVADGRYTEAFF